This T cell receptor beta chain was observed in a study of T cells in Graves' hyperthyroidism and ophthalmopathy. This clonotype was seen many times. Its target is not known. Notes on the study in general: A 13 V-J model separated ophthalmopathy from stable hyperthyroidism.

RNA transcripts were the template for amplifying TCR beta CDR3 regions. HTBI primers were used for first-round RT-PCR of the TCR CDR3. TCRdb used MiXCR to reprocess the multiplex PCR reads, holding one entry per CDR3 protein. This table holds approximately 400,000 distinct CDR3 sequences, about 18% found once. This CDR3 comprises 13 residues. Per germline, CDR1 MDHEN and CDR2 SYDVKM. In patients aged 18 to 65, hyperthyroidism was newly diagnosed, with duration under 2 months. Exclusion followed for patients with uncontrolled infection, other autoimmune disease, pregnancy or lactation. Material for sequencing was blood. This TCR was sampled from a woman under 30 with Graves' hyperthyroidism. V and J are TRBV28 and TRBJ1-2; 8 bases match TRBD1. The CDR3 nucleotides read TGTGTGGCAGGGGGCGCGGGGGGCTATGGCTACACCTTC. It is translated as CVAGGAGGYGYTF.